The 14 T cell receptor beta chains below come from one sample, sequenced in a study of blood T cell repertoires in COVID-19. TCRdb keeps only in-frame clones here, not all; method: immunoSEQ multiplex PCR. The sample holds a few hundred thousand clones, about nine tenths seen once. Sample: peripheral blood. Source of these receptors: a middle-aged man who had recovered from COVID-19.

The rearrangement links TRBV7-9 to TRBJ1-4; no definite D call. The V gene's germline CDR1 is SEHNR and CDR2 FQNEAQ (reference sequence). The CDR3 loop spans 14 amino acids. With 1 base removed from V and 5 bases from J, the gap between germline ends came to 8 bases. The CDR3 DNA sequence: TGTGCCAGCAGCTTAGTAGCCAGCAATGAAAAACTGTTTTTT. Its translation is CASSLVASNEKLFF.

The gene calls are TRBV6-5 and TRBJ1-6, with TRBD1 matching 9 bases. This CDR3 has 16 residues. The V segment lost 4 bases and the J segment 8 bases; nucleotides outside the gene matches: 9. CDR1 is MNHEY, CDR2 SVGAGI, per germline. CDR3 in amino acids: CASSFTGGKSDSPLHF. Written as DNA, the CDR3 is TGTGCCAGCAGTTTTACAGGGGGCAAGAGTGATTCACCCCTCCACTTT.

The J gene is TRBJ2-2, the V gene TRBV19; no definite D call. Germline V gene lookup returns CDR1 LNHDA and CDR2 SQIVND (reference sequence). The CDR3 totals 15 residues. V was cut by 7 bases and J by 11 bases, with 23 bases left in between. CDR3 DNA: TGTGCCAGTACCCACCCGGAAGCACTTCTAGGAGAGCTGTTTTTT. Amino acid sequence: CASTHPEALLGELFF.

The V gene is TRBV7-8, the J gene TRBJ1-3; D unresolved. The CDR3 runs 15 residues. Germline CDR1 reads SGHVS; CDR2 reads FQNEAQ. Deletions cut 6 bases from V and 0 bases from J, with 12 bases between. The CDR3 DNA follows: TGTGCCAGCAGTTCCGAGGAGAACTCTGGAAACACCATATATTTT. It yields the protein CASSSEENSGNTIYF. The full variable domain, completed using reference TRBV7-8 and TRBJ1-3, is GAGVSQSPRYKVAKRGQDVALRCDPISGHVSLFWYQQALGQGPEFLTYFQNEAQLDKSGLPSDRFFAERPEGSVSTLKIQRTQQEDSAVYLCASSSEENSGNTIYFGEGSWLTVV.

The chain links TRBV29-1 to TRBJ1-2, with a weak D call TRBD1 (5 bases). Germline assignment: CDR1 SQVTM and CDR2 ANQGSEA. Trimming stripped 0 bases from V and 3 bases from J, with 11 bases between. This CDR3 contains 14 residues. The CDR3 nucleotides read TGCAGCGTTGAAGATCCGGGGGAGCACTATGGCTACACCTTC. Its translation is CSVEDPGEHYGYTF.

The CDR3 nucleotides read TGTGCCAGCAGCCAATGGACAGGTTGGCTGTTTTTT. Its translation: CASSQWTGWLFF. The chain couples TRBV11-2 to TRBJ1-4, with 7 nucleotides matching TRBD1. Trimming cost V 5 bases and J 14 bases; bases outside gene matches: 8. This CDR3 contains 12 residues. The germline CDR1 and CDR2 sequences are SGHAT and FQNNGV.

CDR3 DNA: TGCGCCAGCAGCTTGGAAGTGTGGCAGGGGACACACTACAATGAGCAGTTCTTC. This encodes CASSLEVWQGTHYNEQFF. The V call is TRBV5-1, the J call TRBJ2-1, with D perhaps matching TRBD1 (6 bases). The germline V gene encodes CDR1 SGHRS and CDR2 YFSETQ. The V and J ends lost 0 bases and 3 bases respectively, with 19 bases between them. The CDR3 is 18 residues long. The variable domain in full, with the rest retrieved from reference TRBV5-1 and TRBJ2-1, is KAGVTQTPRYLIKTRGQQVTLSCSPISGHRSVSWYQQTPGQGLQFLFEYFSETQRNKGNFPGRFSGRQFSNSRSEMNVSTLELGDSALYLCASSLEVWQGTHYNEQFFGPGTRLTVL.

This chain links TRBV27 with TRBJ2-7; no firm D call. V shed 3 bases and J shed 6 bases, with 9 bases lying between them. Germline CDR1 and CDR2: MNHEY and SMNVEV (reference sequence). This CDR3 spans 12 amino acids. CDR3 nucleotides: TGTGCCAGCAGTTTTTTTGGGCGCGAGCAGTACTTC. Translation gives CASSFFGREQYF.

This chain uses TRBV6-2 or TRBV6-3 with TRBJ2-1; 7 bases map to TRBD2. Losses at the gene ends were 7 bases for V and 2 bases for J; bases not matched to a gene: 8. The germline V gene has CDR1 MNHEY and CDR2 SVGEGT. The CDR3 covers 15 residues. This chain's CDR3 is CASTPGGGAYNEQFF. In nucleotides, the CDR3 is TGTGCCAGCACCCCCGGGGGAGGGGCCTACAATGAGCAGTTCTTC.

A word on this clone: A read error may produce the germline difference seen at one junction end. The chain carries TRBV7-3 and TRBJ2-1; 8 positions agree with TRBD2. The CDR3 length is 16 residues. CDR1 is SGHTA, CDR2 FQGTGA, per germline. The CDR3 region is CASSLTGTRSFNEQFF. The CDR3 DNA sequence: TGTGCCAGCAGCCTAACCGGGACTAGGTCATTCAATGAGCAGTTCTTC.

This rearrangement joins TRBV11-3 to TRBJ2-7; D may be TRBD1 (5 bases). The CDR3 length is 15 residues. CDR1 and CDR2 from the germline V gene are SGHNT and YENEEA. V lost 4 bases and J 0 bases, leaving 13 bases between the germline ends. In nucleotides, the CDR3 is TGTGCCAGCAGCTCCCGTGGTGGGGCCTCCTACGAGCAGTACTTC. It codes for CASSSRGGASYEQYF.

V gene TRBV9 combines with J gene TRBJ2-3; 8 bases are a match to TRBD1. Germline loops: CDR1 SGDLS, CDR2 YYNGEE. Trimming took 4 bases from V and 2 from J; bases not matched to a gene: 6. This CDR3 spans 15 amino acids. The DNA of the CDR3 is TGTGCCAGCAGCCATGGGACAGGCAACACAGATACGCAGTATTTT. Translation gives CASSHGTGNTDTQYF.

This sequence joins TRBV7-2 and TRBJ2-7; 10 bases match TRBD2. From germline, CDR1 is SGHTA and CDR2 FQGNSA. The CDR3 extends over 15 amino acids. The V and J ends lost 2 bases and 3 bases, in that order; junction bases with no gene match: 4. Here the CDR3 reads CASSLSGGGFYEQYF. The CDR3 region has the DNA TGTGCCAGCAGCTTAAGCGGGGGGGGATTCTACGAGCAGTACTTC.

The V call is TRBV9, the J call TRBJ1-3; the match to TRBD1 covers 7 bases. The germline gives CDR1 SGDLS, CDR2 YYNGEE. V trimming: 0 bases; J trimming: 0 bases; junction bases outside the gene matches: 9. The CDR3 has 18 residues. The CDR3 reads CASSVAPGGMDSGNTIYF. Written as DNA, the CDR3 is TGTGCCAGCAGCGTAGCCCCAGGGGGGATGGACTCTGGAAACACCATATATTTT.